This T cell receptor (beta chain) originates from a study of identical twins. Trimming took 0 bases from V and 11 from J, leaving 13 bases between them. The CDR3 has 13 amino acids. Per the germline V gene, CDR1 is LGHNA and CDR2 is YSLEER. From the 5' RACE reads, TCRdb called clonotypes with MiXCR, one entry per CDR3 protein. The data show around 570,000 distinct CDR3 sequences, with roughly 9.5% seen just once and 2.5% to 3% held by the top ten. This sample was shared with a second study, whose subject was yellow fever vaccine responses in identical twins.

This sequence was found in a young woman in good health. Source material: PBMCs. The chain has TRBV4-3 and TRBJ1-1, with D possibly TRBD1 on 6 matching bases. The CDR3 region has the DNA TGCGCCAGCAGCCAAGAGAGGGGGTACGGGGCTTTCTTT. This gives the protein CASSQERGYGAFF.